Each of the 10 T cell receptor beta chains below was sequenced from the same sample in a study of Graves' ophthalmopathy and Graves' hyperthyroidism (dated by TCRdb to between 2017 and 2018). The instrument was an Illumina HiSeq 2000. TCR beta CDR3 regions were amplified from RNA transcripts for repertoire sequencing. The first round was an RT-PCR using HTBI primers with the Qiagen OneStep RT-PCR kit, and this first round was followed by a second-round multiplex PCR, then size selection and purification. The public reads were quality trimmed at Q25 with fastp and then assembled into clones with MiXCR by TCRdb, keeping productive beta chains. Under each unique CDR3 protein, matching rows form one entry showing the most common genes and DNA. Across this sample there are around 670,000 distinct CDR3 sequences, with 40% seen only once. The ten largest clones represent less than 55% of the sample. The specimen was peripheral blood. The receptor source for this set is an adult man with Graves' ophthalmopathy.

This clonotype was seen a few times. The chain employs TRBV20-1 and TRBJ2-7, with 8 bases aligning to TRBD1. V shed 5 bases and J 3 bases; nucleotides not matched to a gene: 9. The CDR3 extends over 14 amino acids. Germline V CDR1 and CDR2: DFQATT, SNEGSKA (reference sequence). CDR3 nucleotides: TGCAGTGCTGTTCAGGGGGCGCAGGTCTACGAGCAGTACTTC. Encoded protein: CSAVQGAQVYEQYF.

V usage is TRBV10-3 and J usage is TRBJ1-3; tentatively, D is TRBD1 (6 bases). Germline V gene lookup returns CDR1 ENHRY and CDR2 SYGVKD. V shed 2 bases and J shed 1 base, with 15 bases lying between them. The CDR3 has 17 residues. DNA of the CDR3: TGTGCCATCAGTGAGAAGGGGGGGACATCTTCTGGAAACACCATATATTTT. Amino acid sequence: CAISEKGGTSSGNTIYF.

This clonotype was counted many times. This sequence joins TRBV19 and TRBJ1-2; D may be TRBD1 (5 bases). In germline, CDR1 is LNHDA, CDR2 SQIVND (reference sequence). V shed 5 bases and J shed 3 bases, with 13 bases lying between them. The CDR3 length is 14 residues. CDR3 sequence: CASSRFRVDYGYTF. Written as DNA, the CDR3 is TGTGCCAGTAGTCGGTTCAGGGTTGACTATGGCTACACCTTC.

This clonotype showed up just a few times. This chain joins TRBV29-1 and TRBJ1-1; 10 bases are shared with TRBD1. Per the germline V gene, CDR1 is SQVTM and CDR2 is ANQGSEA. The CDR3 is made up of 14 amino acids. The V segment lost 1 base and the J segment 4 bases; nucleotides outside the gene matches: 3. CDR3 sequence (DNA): TGCAGCGTTGAAGGACAGGGGGCGGGCACTGAAGCTTTCTTT. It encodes CSVEGQGAGTEAFF. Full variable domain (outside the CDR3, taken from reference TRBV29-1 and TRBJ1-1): SAVISQKPSRDICQRGTSLTIQCQVDSQVTMMFWYRQQPGQSLTLIATANQGSEATYESGFVIDKFPISRPNLTFSTLTVSNMSPEDSSIYLCSVEGQGAGTEAFFGQGTRLTVV.

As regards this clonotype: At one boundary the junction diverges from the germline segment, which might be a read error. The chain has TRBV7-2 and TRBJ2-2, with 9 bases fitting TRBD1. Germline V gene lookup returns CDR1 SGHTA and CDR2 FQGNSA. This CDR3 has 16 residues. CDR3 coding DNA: TGTGCCAGCAGCTTCACAGGGGGCGCGAACCCCGGGGAGCTGTTTTTT. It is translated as CASSFTGGANPGELFF.

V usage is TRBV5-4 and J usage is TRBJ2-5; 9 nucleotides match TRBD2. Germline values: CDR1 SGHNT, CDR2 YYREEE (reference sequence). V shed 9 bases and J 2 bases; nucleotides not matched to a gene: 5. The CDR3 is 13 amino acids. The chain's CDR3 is CATRGGGQETQYF. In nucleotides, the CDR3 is TGTGCCACGCGGGGGGGAGGTCAAGAGACCCAGTACTTC.

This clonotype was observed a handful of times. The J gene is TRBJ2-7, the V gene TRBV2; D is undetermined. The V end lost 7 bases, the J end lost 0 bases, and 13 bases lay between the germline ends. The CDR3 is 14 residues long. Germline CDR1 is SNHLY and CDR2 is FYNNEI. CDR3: CASTPDAASYEQYF. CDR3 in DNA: TGTGCCAGCACCCCAGACGCAGCCTCCTACGAGCAGTACTTC. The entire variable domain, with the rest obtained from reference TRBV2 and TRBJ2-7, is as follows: EPEVTQTPSHQVTQMGQEVILRCVPISNHLYFYWYRQILGQKVEFLVSFYNNEISEKSEIFDDQFSVERPDGSNFTLKIRSTKLEDSAMYFCASTPDAASYEQYFGPGTRLTVT.

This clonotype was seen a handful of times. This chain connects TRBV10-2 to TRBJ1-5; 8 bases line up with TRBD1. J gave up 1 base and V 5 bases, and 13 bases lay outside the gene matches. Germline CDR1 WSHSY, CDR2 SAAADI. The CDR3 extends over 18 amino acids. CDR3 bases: TGCGCCAGCAGTAAGGGGCAGGGGGCGCTTAGGAGCAATCAGCCCCAGCATTTT. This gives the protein CASSKGQGALRSNQPQHF.

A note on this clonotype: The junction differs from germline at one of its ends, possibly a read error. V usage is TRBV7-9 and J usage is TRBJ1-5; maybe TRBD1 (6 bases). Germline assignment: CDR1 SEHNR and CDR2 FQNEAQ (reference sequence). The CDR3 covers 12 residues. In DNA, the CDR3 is TGTGTCAGCAGCTCAGGGGTTCAGTCCCAGCATTTT. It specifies CVSSSGVQSQHF.

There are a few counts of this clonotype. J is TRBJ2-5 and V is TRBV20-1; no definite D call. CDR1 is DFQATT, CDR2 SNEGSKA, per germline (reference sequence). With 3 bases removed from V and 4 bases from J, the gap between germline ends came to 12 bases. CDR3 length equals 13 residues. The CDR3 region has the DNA TGCAGTGCTAGTATTTTAGCTGGAGAGACCCAGTACTTC. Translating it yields CSASILAGETQYF.